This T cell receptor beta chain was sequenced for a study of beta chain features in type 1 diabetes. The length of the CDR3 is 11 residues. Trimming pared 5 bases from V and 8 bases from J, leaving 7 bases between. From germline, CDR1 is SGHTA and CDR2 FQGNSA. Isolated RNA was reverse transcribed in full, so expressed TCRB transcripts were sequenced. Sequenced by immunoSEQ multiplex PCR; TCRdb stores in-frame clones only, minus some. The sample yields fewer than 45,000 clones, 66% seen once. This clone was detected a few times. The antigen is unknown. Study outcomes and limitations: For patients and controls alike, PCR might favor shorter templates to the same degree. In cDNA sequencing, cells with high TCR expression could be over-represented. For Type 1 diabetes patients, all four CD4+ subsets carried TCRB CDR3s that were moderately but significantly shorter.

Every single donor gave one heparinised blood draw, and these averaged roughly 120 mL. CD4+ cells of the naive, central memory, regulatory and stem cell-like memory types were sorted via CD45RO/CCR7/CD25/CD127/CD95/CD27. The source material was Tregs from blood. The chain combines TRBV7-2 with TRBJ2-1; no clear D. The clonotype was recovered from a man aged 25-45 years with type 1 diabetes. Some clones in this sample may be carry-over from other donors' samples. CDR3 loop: CASSLYYEQFF. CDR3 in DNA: TGTGCCAGCAGCCTTTACTATGAGCAGTTCTTC.